A selection of T cell receptor beta chains follows, all from one sample in a study of blood T cells in healthy people across ages. TCRdb fed the 5' RACE reads into MiXCR, producing one record per CDR3 protein. The sample carries approximately 2,000,000 distinct CDR3 sequences, approximately 39% recorded once. Sample: blood. The receptor set was obtained from a human donor in good health. Each CDR3 is given with its conserved first and last residue. D genes are given only for firm matches. Expanded clones are given a class, and other clones once, few, many or no size at all.

d_gene | j_gene | abundance | v_gene | CDR3aa | CDR3nt
TRBD2 | TRBJ2-5 | few | TRBV7-2 | CASSSGLAGPETQYF | TGTGCCAGCAGCTCCGGACTAGCGGGCCCGGAGACCCAGTACTTC
TRBD1 | TRBJ2-7 | NA | TRBV7-9 | CACSFGQGIYEQYF | TGTGCCTGCAGCTTCGGACAGGGAATTTACGAGCAGTACTTC
NA | TRBJ2-3 | few | TRBV28 | CASSFGQDASTDTQYF | TGTGCCAGCAGTTTTGGTCAGGACGCTAGCACAGATACGCAGTATTTT
TRBD1 | TRBJ2-1 | NA | TRBV11-3 | CASSGNRGGEQFF | TGTGCCAGCAGCGGCAACAGGGGTGGTGAGCAGTTCTTC
NA | TRBJ1-2 | NA | TRBV20-1 | CSATEGRGPVYGYTF | TGCAGTGCCACAGAAGGCAGGGGCCCCGTCTATGGCTACACCTTC
NA | TRBJ2-1 | NA | TRBV5-1 | CASSLEGISYNEQFF | TGCGCCAGCAGCTTGGAAGGGATCTCCTACAATGAGCAGTTCTTC
NA | TRBJ2-2 | few | TRBV7-6 | CASSLGASVVGELFF | TGTGCCAGCAGCTTAGGGGCTAGCGTGGTCGGGGAGCTGTTTTTT
NA | TRBJ2-7 | few | TRBV7-8 | CASSSGTLDEQYF | TGTGCCAGCAGCTCAGGGACCTTGGACGAGCAGTACTTC
NA | TRBJ1-1 | few | TRBV29-1 | CSVVAVPGLRTEAFF | TGCAGCGTTGTGGCAGTTCCTGGATTACGGACTGAAGCTTTCTTT
NA | TRBJ2-1 | few | TRBV20-1 | CSALPDRPRGYNEQFF | TGCAGTGCTCTGCCCGACAGGCCTCGGGGTTACAATGAGCAGTTCTTC
NA | TRBJ1-2 | NA | TRBV20-1 | CSARDVRGGFYGYTF | TGCAGTGCTAGAGACGTACGCGGGGGATTCTATGGCTACACCTTC
TRBD1 | TRBJ2-3 | NA | TRBV12-3/TRBV12-4 | CASSPTRTGGIDAQYF | TGTGCCAGCAGTCCAACCCGGACAGGGGGAATAGATGCGCAGTATTTT
NA | TRBJ1-1 | NA | TRBV28 | CASRPPQANTEAFF | TGTGCCAGCAGGCCTCCTCAAGCAAACACTGAAGCTTTCTTT
TRBD2 | TRBJ2-1 | NA | TRBV12-3/TRBV12-4 | CASSRGLAVYRGDEQFF | TGTGCCAGCAGCCGTGGACTAGCGGTTTACCGGGGGGATGAGCAGTTCTTC
TRBD1 | TRBJ2-3 | NA | TRBV20-1 | CSAGYRGMTDTQYF | TGCAGTGCTGGATACAGGGGGATGACAGATACGCAGTATTTT
NA | TRBJ2-1 | NA | TRBV20-1 | CSASGAGNNEQFF | TGCAGTGCTAGCGGGGCAGGGAACAATGAGCAGTTCTTC
TRBD1 | TRBJ2-1 | few | TRBV27 | CASSLGKGANSYNEQFF | TGTGCCAGCAGTTTAGGCAAGGGGGCCAACTCCTACAATGAGCAGTTCTTC
NA | TRBJ1-1 | NA | TRBV7-2 | CASSPRRDGSRAFF | TGTGCCAGCAGCCCTCGGCGGGACGGCAGCCGGGCTTTCTTT
NA | TRBJ2-7 | few | TRBV7-2 | CASSLWDPYEQYF | TGTGCCAGCAGCTTATGGGACCCCTACGAGCAGTACTTC
NA | TRBJ2-5 | NA | TRBV28 | CAGRGANHDLLGTQYF | TGTGCCGGCAGGGGGGCCAACCACGATCTACTGGGGACCCAGTACTTC
NA | TRBJ2-7 | few | TRBV20-1 | CSASSPHGGHEQYF | TGCAGTGCTAGTAGTCCTCACGGGGGGCACGAGCAGTACTTC
NA | TRBJ2-5 | few | TRBV25-1 | CASSPRQTYQETQYF | TGTGCCAGCAGTCCTAGACAGACGTACCAAGAGACCCAGTACTTC
NA | TRBJ2-1 | few | TRBV6-2/TRBV6-3 | CASTGSPYNEQFF | TGTGCCAGCACGGGGTCCCCTTACAATGAGCAGTTCTTC
NA | TRBJ2-5 | NA | TRBV7-2 | CASSLTNLGGGEETQYF | TGTGCCAGCAGCTTAACCAACCTCGGGGGTGGTGAGGAGACCCAGTACTTC
NA | TRBJ1-2 | NA | TRBV13 | CASSYPAETVQNYGYTF | TGTGCCAGCAGCTACCCGGCGGAGACAGTGCAGAACTATGGCTACACCTTC
NA | TRBJ1-5 | NA | TRBV6-6 | CASRYVESNQPQHF | TGTGCCAGCAGGTACGTGGAGAGCAATCAGCCCCAGCATTTT
NA | TRBJ2-7 | once | TRBV7-2 | CASSLPGLGQYF | TGTGCCAGCAGCTTACCCGGGTTGGGGCAGTACTTC
NA | TRBJ2-1 | NA | TRBV5-1 | CASSLVREVSSGQFF | TGCGCCAGCAGCTTGGTTAGGGAGGTCTCCTCGGGGCAGTTCTTC
NA | TRBJ2-1 | NA | TRBV18 | CASSPLKTDYNEQFF | TGTGCCAGCTCACCACTGAAGACAGACTACAATGAGCAGTTCTTC
NA | TRBJ1-2 | many | TRBV7-3 | CASSPREGYGYTF | TGTGCCAGCAGTCCCAGGGAGGGGTATGGCTACACCTTC
NA | TRBJ2-3 | NA | TRBV4-1 | CANSQGTRDTQYF | TGCGCCAACAGCCAAGGCACTCGGGATACGCAGTATTTT
NA | TRBJ2-5 | many | TRBV15 | CATSRDPSHTRLAQYF | TGTGCCACCAGCAGAGACCCCTCACATACCCGACTAGCCCAGTACTTC
TRBD1 | TRBJ1-4 | NA | TRBV25-1 | CASSETGGWTNEKLFF | TGTGCCAGCAGTGAAACAGGGGGGTGGACTAATGAAAAACTGTTTTTT
NA | TRBJ2-3 | NA | TRBV5-1 | CASSLDRTPLDTQYF | TGCGCCAGCAGCTTGGACAGGACACCCCTAGATACGCAGTATTTT
NA | TRBJ1-2 | NA | TRBV7-2 | CASSNSYYGYTF | TGTGCCAGCAGCAACAGTTACTATGGCTACACCTTC
NA | TRBJ2-7 | NA | TRBV7-9 | CASSLGLGGSGQYF | TGTGCCAGCAGCTTAGGACTAGGGGGCTCGGGGCAGTACTTC
TRBD2 | TRBJ2-1 | many | TRBV20-1 | CSASSGGQYNEQFF | TGCAGTGCTTCAAGCGGGGGGCAATACAATGAGCAGTTCTTC
TRBD2 | TRBJ2-3 | NA | TRBV24-1 | CATGLAGTKDTQYF | TGTGCCACCGGACTAGCGGGGACTAAAGATACGCAGTATTTT
NA | TRBJ2-3 | NA | TRBV6-2/TRBV6-3 | CASADGGDTQYF | TGTGCCAGCGCCGATGGCGGGGATACGCAGTATTTT
NA | TRBJ1-6 | NA | TRBV12-3/TRBV12-4 | CASRSQRYSPLHF | TGTGCCAGCAGGTCACAGAGATATTCACCCCTCCACTTT
NA | TRBJ2-7 | few | TRBV5-6 | CASSLAPRSYEQYF | TGTGCCAGCAGCTTGGCCCCCCGCTCCTACGAGCAGTACTTC
NA | TRBJ1-5 | NA | TRBV5-6 | CASSFHGLGQPQHF | TGTGCCAGCAGCTTCCACGGGCTTGGTCAGCCCCAGCATTTT
TRBD2 | TRBJ2-1 | once | TRBV11-2 | CASSLGLAGGPSEQFF | TGTGCCAGCAGCTTAGGTTTAGCGGGGGGGCCGAGTGAGCAGTTCTTC
TRBD2 | TRBJ2-1 | few | TRBV5-5 | CASSLVGGGLSYNEQFF | TGTGCCAGCAGCTTGGTCGGCGGGGGGCTCTCCTACAATGAGCAGTTCTTC
NA | TRBJ2-5 | NA | TRBV20-1 | CSAPDSRYSRGTQYF | TGCAGTGCTCCGGACAGTCGATACTCCCGTGGGACCCAGTACTTC
NA | TRBJ1-2 | NA | TRBV4-1 | CASSSPTRGETVNYGYTF | TGCGCCAGCAGCTCACCCACCCGAGGGGAGACTGTTAACTATGGCTACACCTTC
TRBD1 | TRBJ1-5 | few | TRBV12-3/TRBV12-4 | CASSIQQGGNQPQHF | TGTGCCAGCAGTATCCAGCAGGGGGGCAATCAGCCCCAGCATTTT